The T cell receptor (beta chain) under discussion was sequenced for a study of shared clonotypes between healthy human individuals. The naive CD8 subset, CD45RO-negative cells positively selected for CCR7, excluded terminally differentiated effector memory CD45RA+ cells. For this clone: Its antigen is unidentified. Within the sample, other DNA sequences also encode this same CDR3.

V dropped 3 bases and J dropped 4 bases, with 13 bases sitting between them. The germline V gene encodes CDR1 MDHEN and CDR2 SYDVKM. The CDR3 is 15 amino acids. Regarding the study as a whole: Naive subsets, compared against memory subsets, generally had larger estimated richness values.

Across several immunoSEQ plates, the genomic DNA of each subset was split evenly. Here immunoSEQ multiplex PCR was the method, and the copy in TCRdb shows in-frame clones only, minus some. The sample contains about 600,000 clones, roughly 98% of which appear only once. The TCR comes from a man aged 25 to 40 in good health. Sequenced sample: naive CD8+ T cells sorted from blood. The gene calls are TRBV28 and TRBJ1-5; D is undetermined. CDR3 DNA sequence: TGTGCCAGCAGTTTTCTGGGTGGCGGAAATCAGCCCCAGCATTTT. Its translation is CASSFLGGGNQPQHF.